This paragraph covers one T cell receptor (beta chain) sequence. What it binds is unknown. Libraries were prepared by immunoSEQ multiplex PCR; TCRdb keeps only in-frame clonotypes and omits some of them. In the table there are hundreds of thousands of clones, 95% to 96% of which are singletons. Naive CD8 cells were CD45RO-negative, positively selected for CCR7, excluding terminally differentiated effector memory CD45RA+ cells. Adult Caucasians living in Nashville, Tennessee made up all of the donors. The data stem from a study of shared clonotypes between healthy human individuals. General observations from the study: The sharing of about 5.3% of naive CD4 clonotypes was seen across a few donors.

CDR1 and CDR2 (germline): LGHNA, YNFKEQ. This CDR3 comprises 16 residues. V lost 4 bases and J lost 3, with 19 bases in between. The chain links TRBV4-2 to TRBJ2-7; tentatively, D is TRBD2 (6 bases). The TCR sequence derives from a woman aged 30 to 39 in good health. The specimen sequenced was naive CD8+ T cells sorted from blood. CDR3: CASSPVTDPEGYEQYF. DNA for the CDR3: TGTGCCAGCAGCCCCGTCACGGACCCGGAGGGCTACGAGCAGTACTTC.